This T cell receptor beta chain was identified during a study of blood T cells in healthy people across ages. Study-level findings and limits: Relative to aged donors, long-lived donors carried more naive CD4+ cells and displayed higher diversity. A roughly linear age-dependent decrease characterized TCR beta diversity per million T cells.

Primers used in a second PCR of about 6 to 12 cycles were a sample-barcoded 5' primer and a J-beta primer mix. Using its own MiXCR run on the 5' RACE reads, TCRdb lists one record per CDR3 protein. This sample has over 1,200,000 distinct CDR3 sequences; approximately 60% occur once, and the top ten carry 6.5% to 8.5%. The CDR3 spans 16 residues. The germline V gene has CDR1 ENHRY and CDR2 SYGVKD. As regards this clonotype: Its antigen is not identified. Sequence at one end of the junction differs from germline and may be a read error.

The source of this sequence is a man aged 18-30 years in good health. The sequenced material came from blood. J is TRBJ2-1 and V is TRBV10-3, with D tentatively TRBD1 (5 bases). CDR3 in DNA: TGTGCCACCAGTTCGACAGCGAGGTTTACCTACAATGAGCAGTTCTTC. It specifies CATSSTARFTYNEQFF.